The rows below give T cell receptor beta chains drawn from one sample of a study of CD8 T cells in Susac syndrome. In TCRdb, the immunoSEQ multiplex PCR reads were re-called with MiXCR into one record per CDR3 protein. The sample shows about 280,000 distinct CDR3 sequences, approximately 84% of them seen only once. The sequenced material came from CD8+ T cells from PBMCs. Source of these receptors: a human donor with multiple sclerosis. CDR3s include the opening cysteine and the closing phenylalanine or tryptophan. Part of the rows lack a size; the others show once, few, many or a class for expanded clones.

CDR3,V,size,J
CATSRDRGLAEKLFF,TRBV15,-,TRBJ1-4
CASSRLRDSRQEQYF,TRBV27,-,TRBJ2-7
CASSFGPTGSYGYTF,TRBV27,-,TRBJ1-2
CASSAGLAGVLETQYF,TRBV7-8,-,TRBJ2-5
CASSLPQRDDLYTDTQYF,TRBV7-9,once,TRBJ2-3
CASSSSTWNSPLHF,TRBV28,-,TRBJ1-6
CASGYISSYEQYF,TRBV7-9,-,TRBJ2-7
CATPAASYRNEQFF,TRBV2,-,TRBJ2-1
CASSLTRARGYTF,TRBV27,-,TRBJ1-2
CAWSAEQGLNTEAFF,TRBV30,-,TRBJ1-1
CASSLGGLDRSLTEAFF,TRBV7-9,-,TRBJ1-1
CASSPGNRVATLAKNIQYF,TRBV18,-,TRBJ2-4
CASSQGTAGLAKNIQYF,TRBV6-1,-,TRBJ2-4
CASQLAGGVTDTQYF,TRBV5-1,once,TRBJ2-3
CATSRNLNGYNEQFF,TRBV15,-,TRBJ2-1
CASSLYGGWADKKLFF,TRBV7-9,-,TRBJ1-4
CASSLAGGADTQYF,TRBV27,few,TRBJ2-3
CASSEPRLADTDTQYF,TRBV6-1,-,TRBJ2-3
CASSPGSGLTDTQYF,TRBV11-2,-,TRBJ2-3
CASSLVDRAYTF,TRBV27,-,TRBJ1-2
CSARDPDKGAYNEQFF,TRBV20-1,-,TRBJ2-1
CASSLWTQNTGELFF,TRBV7-9,-,TRBJ2-2
CASSQAIGAKDEQYF,TRBV4-1,-,TRBJ2-7
CSARETSGRTYEQYF,TRBV20-1,-,TRBJ2-7
CASSEGIFNEKLFF,TRBV25-1,-,TRBJ1-4
CASSLVWGPQHF,TRBV12-3/TRBV12-4,once,TRBJ1-5
CASSFKSGDNEQFF,TRBV7-9,once,TRBJ2-1
CSVEDPGPGANVLTF,TRBV29-1,-,TRBJ2-6
CASHSGGIPLHF,TRBV6-5,-,TRBJ1-6
CASSLPGLSDTQYF,TRBV5-1,-,TRBJ2-3
CASSYSIRVPGYNSPLHF,TRBV6-5,-,TRBJ1-6
CASSFQTGAEQYF,TRBV27,-,TRBJ2-7
CASSAEPGTPNTEAFF,TRBV19,-,TRBJ1-1
CASTPPRQVVTEAFF,TRBV6-1,-,TRBJ1-1
CASSQAPGGGGRAFEQFF,TRBV4-1,-,TRBJ2-1
CASSLAFSGRARTGELFF,TRBV7-6,-,TRBJ2-2
CASSTPGLAYNEQFF,TRBV7-9,-,TRBJ2-1
CASSLRTIQTEAFF,TRBV28,-,TRBJ1-1
CASSNEDRGLADTQYF,TRBV5-1,once,TRBJ2-3
CSARVAEARFF,TRBV20-1,-,TRBJ2-1
CASSQRKNTGELFF,TRBV3-1,-,TRBJ2-2
CASSVALGGLYNEQFF,TRBV9,-,TRBJ2-1
CASSQEGDTEAFF,TRBV3-1,once,TRBJ1-1
CASSVVVKGLAREQFF,TRBV9,-,TRBJ2-1
CASSPLWEQFF,TRBV12-3/TRBV12-4,-,TRBJ2-1
CASSVAGTSSYNEQFF,TRBV9,few,TRBJ2-1
CASYGGAGGWTEAFF,TRBV19,-,TRBJ1-1
CASSIGTSSGETQYF,TRBV19,-,TRBJ2-5
CASSLEVGSGETQYF,TRBV7-9,once,TRBJ2-5
CASSYERTQPQHF,TRBV6-2/TRBV6-3,-,TRBJ1-5
CSVAGLLNGYTF,TRBV29-1,once,TRBJ1-2
CAWSTIGVEQYF,TRBV30,once,TRBJ2-7
CAISEHWIERYEQYF,TRBV10-3,-,TRBJ2-7
CAWSIWGTEAFF,TRBV30,-,TRBJ1-1
CASSSPGPGDEQYF,TRBV11-2,-,TRBJ2-7
CASSEGRENTGELFF,TRBV6-1,-,TRBJ2-2
CASSPIPDFSLNSYEQYF,TRBV14,-,TRBJ2-7